These T cell receptor beta chains were read from a single sample in a study of blood T cell repertoires in COVID-19. Sequenced by immunoSEQ multiplex PCR; TCRdb stores in-frame clones only, minus some. This sample has 90,000 to 110,000 clones; roughly 80% occur once, and the top ten carry roughly 4.7%. Sequenced material: peripheral blood. The receptors stem from a human donor in a cohort sampled during active or convalescent COVID-19. Both conserved end residues are part of each CDR3. Each record gives: D gene, V gene, J gene, clone size, CDR3 protein, CDR3 DNA. The D gene is left open where the match is weak. Size values are once, few and many counts, or a class for expanded clones, and some rows have none.

d_call: .
v_call: TRBV12-3/TRBV12-4
j_call: TRBJ1-1
clone_size: few
cdr3_aa: CASSLRSGAEAFF
cdr3_nt: TGTGCCAGCAGTTTAAGGAGCGGGGCGGAAGCTTTCTTT

d_call: .
v_call: TRBV27
j_call: TRBJ1-6
clone_size: .
cdr3_aa: CASRQTDRYNSPLHF
cdr3_nt: TGTGCCAGCCGCCAGACAGACCGATATAATTCACCCCTCCACTTT

d_call: .
v_call: TRBV6-5
j_call: TRBJ1-1
clone_size: .
cdr3_aa: CASSYGHRMNTEAFF
cdr3_nt: TGTGCCAGCAGTTACGGACATAGGATGAACACTGAAGCTTTCTTT

d_call: .
v_call: TRBV19
j_call: TRBJ1-2
clone_size: few
cdr3_aa: CASSIVFADYNYGYTF
cdr3_nt: TGTGCCAGTAGTATTGTTTTCGCAGACTATAACTATGGCTACACCTTC

d_call: TRBD1
v_call: TRBV5-6
j_call: TRBJ2-7
clone_size: few
cdr3_aa: CASSSGQGARYEQYF
cdr3_nt: TGTGCCAGCAGCTCCGGACAGGGGGCGCGGTACGAGCAGTACTTC

d_call: TRBD1
v_call: TRBV3-1/TRBV3-2
j_call: TRBJ1-1
clone_size: once
cdr3_aa: CASSQGLDRRTEAFF
cdr3_nt: TGTGCCAGCAGCCAAGGCTTGGACAGGCGCACTGAAGCTTTCTTT

d_call: TRBD1
v_call: TRBV28
j_call: TRBJ1-2
clone_size: .
cdr3_aa: CASSFSFPGTGQNYGYTF
cdr3_nt: TGTGCCAGCAGTTTTTCTTTCCCTGGGACAGGGCAGAACTATGGCTACACCTTC

d_call: .
v_call: TRBV24-1
j_call: TRBJ1-5
clone_size: .
cdr3_aa: CATSDSARWPNQPQHF
cdr3_nt: TGTGCCACCAGTGATTCCGCGAGGTGGCCTAATCAGCCCCAGCATTTT

d_call: .
v_call: TRBV5-1
j_call: TRBJ2-7
clone_size: .
cdr3_aa: CASSSRPGRDYEQYF
cdr3_nt: TGCGCCAGCAGCTCCCGTCCGGGGAGAGATTACGAGCAGTACTTC

d_call: TRBD1
v_call: TRBV7-2
j_call: TRBJ2-5
clone_size: .
cdr3_aa: CASSLGTGGYQETQYF
cdr3_nt: TGTGCCAGCAGCTTAGGGACAGGGGGGTACCAAGAGACCCAGTACTTC

d_call: .
v_call: TRBV5-4
j_call: TRBJ2-3
clone_size: .
cdr3_aa: CASRSAGSTDTQYF
cdr3_nt: TGTGCCAGCAGGTCCGCCGGGAGCACAGATACGCAGTATTTT

d_call: TRBD1
v_call: TRBV10-2
j_call: TRBJ1-5
clone_size: once
cdr3_aa: CASRQGWNQPQHF
cdr3_nt: TGCGCCAGCAGACAGGGGTGGAATCAGCCCCAGCATTTT

d_call: .
v_call: TRBV7-2
j_call: TRBJ2-2
clone_size: .
cdr3_aa: CASSFAGYPNTGELFF
cdr3_nt: TGTGCCAGCAGCTTTGCCGGGTACCCGAACACCGGGGAGCTGTTTTTT

d_call: TRBD2
v_call: TRBV24-1
j_call: TRBJ2-5
clone_size: .
cdr3_aa: CATSDFSGRTQYF
cdr3_nt: TGTGCCACCAGTGACTTTAGCGGGAGGACCCAGTACTTC

d_call: TRBD1
v_call: TRBV7-6
j_call: TRBJ1-1
clone_size: .
cdr3_aa: CASSSRQGQGNTEAFF
cdr3_nt: TGTGCCAGCAGCTCCCGACAGGGACAGGGGAACACTGAAGCTTTCTTT

d_call: .
v_call: TRBV7-6
j_call: TRBJ1-5
clone_size: .
cdr3_aa: CASSLDEGSNQPQHF
cdr3_nt: TGTGCCAGCAGCCTAGATGAGGGTAGCAATCAGCCCCAGCATTTT

d_call: TRBD1
v_call: TRBV19
j_call: TRBJ2-3
clone_size: .
cdr3_aa: CASSKGTGRSTDTQYF
cdr3_nt: TGTGCCAGTAGTAAAGGGACAGGGAGAAGCACAGATACGCAGTATTTT

d_call: TRBD1
v_call: TRBV19
j_call: TRBJ1-2
clone_size: .
cdr3_aa: CASSKARTGLWGYTF
cdr3_nt: TGTGCCAGTAGTAAGGCCCGGACAGGTTTATGGGGCTACACCTTC